The TCR beta chain under discussion was sequenced for a study of T cell responses to AZD1222 COVID-19 vaccine. Whole-study results and caveats: It should be noted that donors were predominantly white British and more often female, and clonal diversity was possibly underestimated. Repertoires were collected only later (after the peak T cell response had occurred). A reported finding is that nearly half of spike-specific TCRs target unmutated variant regions.

The method was immunoSEQ multiplex PCR; TCRdb's version includes in-frame clones alone and lacks a portion of them. The data hold about 100,000 clones, with approximately 89% observed a single time. Germline trimming cut 5 bases from V and 2 bases from J; bases unmatched to any gene: 8. The length of the CDR3 is 15 residues. The germline V gene encodes CDR1 LNHDA and CDR2 SQIVND (reference sequence). In the case of this clone: What it binds is unknown.

The genes are TRBV19 and TRBJ2-7; TRBD1 matches 8 bases. This TCR was recovered from an adult in good health. The sequencing here drew on peripheral blood, taken on day 0 of MenACWY control vaccination. The CDR3 DNA sequence: TGTGCCAGTAGTCCCCGGGACAGGATAACCTACGAGCAGTACTTC. Translation: CASSPRDRITYEQYF. Drawing the rest from reference TRBV19 and TRBJ2-7, the complete variable domain is DGGITQSPKYLFRKEGQNVTLSCEQNLNHDAMYWYRQDPGQGLRLIYYSQIVNDFQKGDIAEGYSVSREKKESFPLTVTSAQKNPTAFYLCASSPRDRITYEQYFGPGTRLTVT.